This T cell receptor beta chain was captured by sequencing in a study of Graves' ophthalmopathy and Graves' hyperthyroidism. Study-wide findings and caveats: Clonotypes were expanded in thyroid at above 0.001 frequency, and most also appeared in blood.

Germline CDR1 and CDR2: MNHEY and SVGAGI. The V and J ends lost 4 bases and 2 bases, in that order; junction bases with no gene match: 13. This CDR3 is 17 amino acids long. In the case of this clonotype: The antigen remains undetermined.

TCR beta CDR3 amplification used RNA transcripts. Second-round multiplex PCR came after a first-round RT-PCR that employed HTBI primers. TCRdb recomputed calls from the multiplex PCR reads with MiXCR, one row per CDR3 protein. The sample has hundreds of thousands of distinct CDR3 sequences, around 21% seen once. Establishment of the diagnosis relied upon clinical symptoms, serum thyroxine, TRAb, thyroid ultrasound and orbital computed tomography. More than 7.5 ml of fresh blood yielded the PBMCs by density gradient. The chain joins TRBV6-5 to TRBJ2-5; 7 positions match TRBD2. The clonotype was recovered from a woman between 18 and 29 years old with stable Graves' hyperthyroidism. The sequenced material came from peripheral blood. In DNA form, the CDR3 reads TGTGCCAGCAGTTTGGGACTAACGGATTTGTTACAAGAGACCCAGTACTTC. As protein: CASSLGLTDLLQETQYF.